This entry lists 10 T cell receptor beta chains sequenced from one sample in a study of Graves' ophthalmopathy and Graves' hyperthyroidism. Amplification of TCR beta CDR3 regions used RNA transcripts. The first round was an RT-PCR with HTBI primers, and the second round was a multiplex PCR. TCRdb analysed the multiplex PCR reads with MiXCR anew, one entry per CDR3 protein. The sample carries about 400,000 distinct CDR3 sequences, approximately 21% recorded once. Sequencing used peripheral blood. These TCRs come from a woman under 30 with stable Graves' hyperthyroidism.

This clonotype was counted between two and nine times. The chain uses TRBV3-1 and TRBJ2-7; D gene ambiguous. The length of the CDR3 is 16 residues. Germline-derived CDR1 and CDR2 are LGHDT and YNNKEL (reference sequence). V lost 1 base and J 1 base, leaving 14 bases between the germline ends. CDR3 in amino acids: CASSQGYRPRSYEQYF. The CDR3 DNA reads TGTGCCAGCAGCCAAGGTTATCGTCCTAGATCCTACGAGCAGTACTTC.

This clonotype was counted many times. V and J are TRBV20-1 and TRBJ1-1; D is perhaps TRBD1 (6 bases). V lost 1 base to trimming and J lost 4 bases, with 10 bases between them. Germline-derived CDR1 and CDR2 are DFQATT and SNEGSKA (reference sequence). The CDR3 runs to 13 residues. The CDR3: CSARGGGRTEAFF. CDR3 sequence (DNA): TGCAGTGCTAGAGGGGGGGGCCGCACTGAAGCTTTCTTT.

This chain joins TRBV20-1 and TRBJ2-7, with 11 positions matching TRBD1. The germline V gene has CDR1 DFQATT and CDR2 SNEGSKA (reference sequence). The junction had 11 bases not matched to a gene; V was cut back by 6 bases and J by 1 base. The CDR3 extends over 16 amino acids. As DNA, the CDR3 is TGCAGTGCCCACCGTCCGGGACAGGGGGTATCCTACGAGCAGTACTTC. It encodes CSAHRPGQGVSYEQYF.

The rearrangement uses TRBV12-3 or TRBV12-4 and TRBJ1-1; no firm D call. Trimming took 6 bases from V and 1 from J, leaving 12 bases between them. This CDR3 contains 14 residues. The CDR3 coding sequence is TGTGCCAGCAGGAACTGGCTGGGGAACACTGAAGCTTTCTTT. Amino acid sequence: CASRNWLGNTEAFF.

The sample holds many counts of this clonotype. The chain combines TRBV2 with TRBJ1-1, with unresolved D. Germline V CDR1 and CDR2: SNHLY, FYNNEI. Trimming took 5 bases from V and 1 from J, leaving 8 bases between them. The CDR3 runs 13 residues. The CDR3 loop is CASSSGPNTEAFF. The CDR3 nucleotides read TGTGCCAGCAGTTCCGGGCCGAACACTGAAGCTTTCTTT.

This clonotype has ten or more counts. The chain is built from TRBV6-1 and TRBJ1-1; D is ambiguous. Trimming pared 7 bases from V and 2 bases from J, leaving 17 bases between. CDR1 MNHNS and CDR2 SASEGT come from the germline V gene. The CDR3 extends over 15 amino acids. The CDR3 DNA reads as TGTGCCAGCAATGAGTTCCCTAGGACTAACACTGAAGCTTTCTTT. Its protein is CASNEFPRTNTEAFF.

The chain is built from TRBV2 and TRBJ2-1, with TRBD2 matching over 8 bases. V lost 3 bases and J lost 10; bases outside the gene matches: 11. Germline CDR1 reads SNHLY; CDR2 reads FYNNEI. The CDR3 runs 15 residues. The CDR3, as DNA: TGTGCCAGCAGTGAGTCTAGCGGGCATATCAAAGAGCAGTTCTTC. Its protein is CASSESSGHIKEQFF.

This clonotype was seen many times. The J gene is TRBJ2-5, the V gene TRBV28; D perhaps matches TRBD1 (5 bases). Germline CDR1 and CDR2: MDHEN and SYDVKM. The CDR3 extends over 15 amino acids. Deletions cut 6 bases from V and 2 bases from J, with 16 bases between. The CDR3 DNA reads TGTGCCAGCAGCTATCAGGACACCACACAAGAGACCCAGTACTTC. Amino acids: CASSYQDTTQETQYF.

This clonotype was seen many times. This chain uses TRBV6-5 with TRBJ2-5; possible D gene TRBD2, 5 bases. V lost 0 bases and J 2 bases, leaving 10 bases between the germline ends. The CDR3 extends over 15 amino acids. CDR1 and CDR2 from the germline V gene are MNHEY and SVGAGI. Here the CDR3 reads CASSYSDYKQETQYF. In DNA form, the CDR3 reads TGTGCCAGCAGTTACTCTGACTATAAACAAGAGACCCAGTACTTC.

Note on this clonotype: It is likely a read error, because the conserved phenylalanine at the end of the CDR3 is missing. The chain joins TRBV6-2 or TRBV6-3 to TRBJ1-2; D possibly corresponds to TRBD1 (5 bases). This CDR3 has 16 amino acids. Germline lookup yields CDR1 MNHEY and CDR2 SVGEGT. The germline V and J ends were trimmed by 5 bases and 3 bases, with 19 bases remaining between them. CDR3 in DNA: TGTGCCAGCAGTACCCCTATGGGGGGTCTCGACTATGGCTACACCTAC. Translating gives CASSTPMGGLDYGYTY.